This T cell receptor (beta chain) derives from a study of glioma-infiltrating T cells after dendritic cell vaccination. Across the study: At biweekly intervals, patients got three intradermal dendritic cell vaccine injections.

CDR1 and CDR2 (germline): SQVTM, ANQGSEA. Trimming removed 6 bases at V and 4 bases at J, with 16 bases between. This CDR3 is built from 13 residues. The PCR used 60 V beta and 13 J beta primers. The assay was immunoSEQ multiplex PCR, and TCRdb's table has in-frame clones only and misses some. Here the sample spans about 64,000 clones, around 86% being singletons. Sample: blood, taken before dendritic cell vaccination. The chain is built from TRBV29-1 and TRBJ2-7, with D uncertain. The clonotype originates from a human donor with glioblastoma. The CDR3: CSVCLVVGYEQYF. The CDR3 region has the DNA TGCAGCGTGTGCCTGGTGGTCGGGTACGAGCAGTACTTC.